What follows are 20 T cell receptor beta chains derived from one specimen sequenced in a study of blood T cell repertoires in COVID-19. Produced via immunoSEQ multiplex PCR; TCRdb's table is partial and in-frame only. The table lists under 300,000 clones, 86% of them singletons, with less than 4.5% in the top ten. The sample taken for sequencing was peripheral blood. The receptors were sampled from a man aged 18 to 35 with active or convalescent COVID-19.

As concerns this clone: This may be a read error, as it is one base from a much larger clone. The DNA for the CDR3 is TGTGCCAGCAGCCCGATCTCCGCCGGGGGACGCGAGCAGTACTTC. Encoded protein: CASSPISAGGREQYF. The chain uses TRBV7-9 and TRBJ2-7; perhaps TRBD2 as D (6 bases). The CDR3 has 15 residues. V lost 5 bases and J 6 bases, leaving 20 bases between the germline ends. Germline-derived CDR1 and CDR2 are SEHNR and FQNEAQ (reference sequence).

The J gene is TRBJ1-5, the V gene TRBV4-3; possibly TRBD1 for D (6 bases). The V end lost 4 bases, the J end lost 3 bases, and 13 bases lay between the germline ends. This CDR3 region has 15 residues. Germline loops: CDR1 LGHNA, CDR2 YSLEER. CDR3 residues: CASSPGQSPNQPQHF. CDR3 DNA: TGCGCCAGCAGCCCAGGACAGAGCCCCAATCAGCCCCAGCATTTT.

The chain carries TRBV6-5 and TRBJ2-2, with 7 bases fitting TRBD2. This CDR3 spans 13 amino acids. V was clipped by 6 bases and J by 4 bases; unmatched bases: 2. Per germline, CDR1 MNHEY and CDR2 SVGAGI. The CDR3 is CASRREGTGELFF. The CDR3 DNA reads TGTGCCAGCAGGAGGGAGGGCACCGGGGAGCTGTTTTTT.

In DNA form, the CDR3 reads TGTGCCAGCAGTTCCACAGGGGCCGCCCGCAACTATGGCTACACCTTC. It specifies CASSSTGAARNYGYTF. The genes are TRBV6-6 and TRBJ1-2, with 7 bases identical to TRBD1. The V gene end was trimmed by 4 bases and the J gene end by 2 bases; junction bases not matched to a gene: 10. The CDR3 length is 16 residues. Germline V gives CDR1 MNHNY, CDR2 SVGAGI (reference sequence).

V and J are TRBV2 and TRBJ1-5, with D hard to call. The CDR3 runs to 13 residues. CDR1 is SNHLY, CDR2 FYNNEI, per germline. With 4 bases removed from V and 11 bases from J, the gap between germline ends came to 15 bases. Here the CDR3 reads CASSGRETMTQHF. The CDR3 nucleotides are TGTGCCAGCAGTGGGAGGGAGACAATGACCCAGCATTTT.

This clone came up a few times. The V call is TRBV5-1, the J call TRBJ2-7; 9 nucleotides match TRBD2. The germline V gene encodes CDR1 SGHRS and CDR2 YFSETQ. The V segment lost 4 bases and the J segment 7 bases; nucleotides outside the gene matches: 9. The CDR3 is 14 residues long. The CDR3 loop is CASSTLSGSPEQYF. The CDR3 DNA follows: TGCGCCAGCAGCACCCTTAGCGGGAGCCCGGAGCAGTACTTC.

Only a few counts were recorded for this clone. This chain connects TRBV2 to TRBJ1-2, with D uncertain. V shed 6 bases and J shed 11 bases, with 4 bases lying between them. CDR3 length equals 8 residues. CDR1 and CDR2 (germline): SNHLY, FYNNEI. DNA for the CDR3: TGTGCCAGCAGCTTATACACCTTC. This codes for CASSLYTF.

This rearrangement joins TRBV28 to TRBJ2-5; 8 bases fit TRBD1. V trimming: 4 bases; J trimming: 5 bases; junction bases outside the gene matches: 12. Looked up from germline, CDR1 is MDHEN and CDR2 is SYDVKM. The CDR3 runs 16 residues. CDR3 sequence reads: CASSYRTGKIVETQYF. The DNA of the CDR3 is TGTGCCAGCAGTTACCGGACAGGGAAAATTGTGGAGACCCAGTACTTC.

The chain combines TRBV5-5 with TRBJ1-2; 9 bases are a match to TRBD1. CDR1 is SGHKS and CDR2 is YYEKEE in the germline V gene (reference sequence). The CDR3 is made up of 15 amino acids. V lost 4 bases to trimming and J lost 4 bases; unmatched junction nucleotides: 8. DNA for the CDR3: TGTGCCAGCAGCGGGTTAACAGGGGGCCCCTATGGCTACACCTTC. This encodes CASSGLTGGPYGYTF.

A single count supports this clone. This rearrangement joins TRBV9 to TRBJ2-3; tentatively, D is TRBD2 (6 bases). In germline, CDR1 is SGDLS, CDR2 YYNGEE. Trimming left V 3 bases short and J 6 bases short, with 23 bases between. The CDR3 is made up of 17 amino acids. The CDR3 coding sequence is TGTGCCAGCAGCGCGCTACAGCATCCTACGGGGGTGGATACGCAGTATTTT. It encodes CASSALQHPTGVDTQYF.

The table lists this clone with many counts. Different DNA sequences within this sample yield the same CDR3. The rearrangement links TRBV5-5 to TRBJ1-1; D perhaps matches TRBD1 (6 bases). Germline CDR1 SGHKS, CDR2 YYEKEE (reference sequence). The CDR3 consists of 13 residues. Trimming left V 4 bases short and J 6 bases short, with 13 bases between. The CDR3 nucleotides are TGTGCCAGCAGCCGCACGACAGGCGCTGAAGCTTTCTTT. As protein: CASSRTTGAEAFF.

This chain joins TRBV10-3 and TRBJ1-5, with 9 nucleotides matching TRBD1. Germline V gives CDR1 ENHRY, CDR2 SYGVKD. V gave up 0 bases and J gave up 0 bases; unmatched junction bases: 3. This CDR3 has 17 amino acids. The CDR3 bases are TGTGCCATCAGTGAGTCGGACAGGGGATATAGCAATCAGCCCCAGCATTTT. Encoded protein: CAISESDRGYSNQPQHF.

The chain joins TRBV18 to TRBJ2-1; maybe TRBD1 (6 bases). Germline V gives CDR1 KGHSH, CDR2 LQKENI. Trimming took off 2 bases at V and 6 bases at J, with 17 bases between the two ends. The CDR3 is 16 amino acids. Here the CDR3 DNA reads TGTGCCAGCTCACCAATTATGACAGGTTCGGGCAATGAGCAGTTCTTC. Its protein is CASSPIMTGSGNEQFF.

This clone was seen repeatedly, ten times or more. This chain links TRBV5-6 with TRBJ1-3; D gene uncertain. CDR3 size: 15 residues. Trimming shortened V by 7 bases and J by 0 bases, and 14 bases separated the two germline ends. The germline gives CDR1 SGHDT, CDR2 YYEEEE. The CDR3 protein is CASGATTSSGNTIYF. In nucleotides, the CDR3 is TGTGCCAGCGGAGCCACTACGAGCTCTGGAAACACCATATATTTT.

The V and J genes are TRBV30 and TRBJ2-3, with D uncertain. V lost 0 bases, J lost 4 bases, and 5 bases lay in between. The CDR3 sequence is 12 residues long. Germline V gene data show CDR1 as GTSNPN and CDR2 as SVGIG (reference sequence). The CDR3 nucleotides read TGTGCCTGGAGTGTTCGGTCAGATACGCAGTATTTT. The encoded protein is CAWSVRSDTQYF.

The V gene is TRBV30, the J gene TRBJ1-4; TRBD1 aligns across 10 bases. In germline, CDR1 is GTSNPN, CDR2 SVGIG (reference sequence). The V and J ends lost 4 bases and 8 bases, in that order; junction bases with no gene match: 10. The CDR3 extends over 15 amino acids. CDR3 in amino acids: CAWTPDRGPFEKLFF. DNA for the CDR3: TGTGCCTGGACTCCCGACAGGGGGCCATTCGAAAAACTGTTTTTT.

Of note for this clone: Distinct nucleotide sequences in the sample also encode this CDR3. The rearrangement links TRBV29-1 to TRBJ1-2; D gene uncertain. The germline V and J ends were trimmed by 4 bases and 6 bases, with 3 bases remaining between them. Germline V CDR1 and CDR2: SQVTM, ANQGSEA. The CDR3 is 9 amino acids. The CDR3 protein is CSVADGYTF. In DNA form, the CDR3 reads TGCAGCGTTGCCGATGGCTACACCTTC.

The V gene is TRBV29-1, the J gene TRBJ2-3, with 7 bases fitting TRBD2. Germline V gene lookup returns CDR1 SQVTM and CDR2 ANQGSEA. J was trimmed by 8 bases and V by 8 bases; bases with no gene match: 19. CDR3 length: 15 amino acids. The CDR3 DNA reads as TGCAGCCCCAACCGGGAGGACCTGTCCTACGTTACGCAGTATTTT. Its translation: CSPNREDLSYVTQYF.

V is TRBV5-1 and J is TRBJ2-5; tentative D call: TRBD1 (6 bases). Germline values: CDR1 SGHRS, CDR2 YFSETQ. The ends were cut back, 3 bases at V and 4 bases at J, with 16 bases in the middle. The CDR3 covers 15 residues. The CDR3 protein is CASSSGLGAGETQYF. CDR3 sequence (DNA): TGCGCCAGCAGCTCGGGGTTGGGGGCCGGAGAGACCCAGTACTTC. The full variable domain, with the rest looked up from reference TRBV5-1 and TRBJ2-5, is KAGVTQTPRYLIKTRGQQVTLSCSPISGHRSVSWYQQTPGQGLQFLFEYFSETQRNKGNFPGRFSGRQFSNSRSEMNVSTLELGDSALYLCASSSGLGAGETQYFGPGTRLLVL.

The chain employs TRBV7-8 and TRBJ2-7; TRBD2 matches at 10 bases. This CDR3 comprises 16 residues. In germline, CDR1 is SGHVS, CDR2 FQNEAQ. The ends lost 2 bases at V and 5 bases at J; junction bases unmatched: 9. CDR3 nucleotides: TGTGCCAGCAGCTTAATGGCTAGCGGGAGAATCCACGAGCAGTACTTC. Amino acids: CASSLMASGRIHEQYF.